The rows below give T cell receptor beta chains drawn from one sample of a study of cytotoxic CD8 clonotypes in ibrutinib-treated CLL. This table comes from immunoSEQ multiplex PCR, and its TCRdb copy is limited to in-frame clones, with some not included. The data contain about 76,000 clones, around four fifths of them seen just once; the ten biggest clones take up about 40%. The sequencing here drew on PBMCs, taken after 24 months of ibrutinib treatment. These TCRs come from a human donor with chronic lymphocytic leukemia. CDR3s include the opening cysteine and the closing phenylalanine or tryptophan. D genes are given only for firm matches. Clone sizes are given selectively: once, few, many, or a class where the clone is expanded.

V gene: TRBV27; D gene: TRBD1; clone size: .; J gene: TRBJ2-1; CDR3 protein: CASSQLPGQVPHEQFF; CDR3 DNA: TGTGCCAGCAGTCAGCTCCCGGGACAGGTACCGCATGAGCAGTTCTTC
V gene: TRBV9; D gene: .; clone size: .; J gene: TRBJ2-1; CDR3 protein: CASTRVESYNEQFF; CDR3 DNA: TGTGCCAGCACCCGCGTTGAATCCTACAATGAGCAGTTCTTC
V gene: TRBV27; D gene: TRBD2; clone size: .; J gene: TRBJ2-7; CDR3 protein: CASRQDLGGYEQYF; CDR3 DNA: TGTGCCAGCAGACAGGACCTGGGGGGGTACGAGCAGTACTTC
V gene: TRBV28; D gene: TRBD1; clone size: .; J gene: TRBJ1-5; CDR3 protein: CASRGLTGFNQPQHF; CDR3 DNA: TGTGCCAGCAGGGGGTTGACAGGGTTCAATCAGCCCCAGCATTTT
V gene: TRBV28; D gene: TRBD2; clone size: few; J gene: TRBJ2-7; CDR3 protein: CASRRFSGTSYEQYF; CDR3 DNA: TGTGCCAGCAGGCGATTTAGCGGGACCTCCTACGAGCAGTACTTC
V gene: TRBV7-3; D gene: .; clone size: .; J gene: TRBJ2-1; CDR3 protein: CASSPGTYNEQFF; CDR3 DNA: TGTGCCAGCAGCCCAGGGACCTACAATGAGCAGTTCTTC
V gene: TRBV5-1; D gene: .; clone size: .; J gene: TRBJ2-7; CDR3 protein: CASSLGGPSESYEQYF; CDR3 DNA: TGCGCCAGCAGCTTGGGTGGGCCTAGCGAGTCCTACGAGCAGTACTTC
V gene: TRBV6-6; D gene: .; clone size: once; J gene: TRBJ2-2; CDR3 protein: CASRGGQRPRELFF; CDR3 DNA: TGTGCCAGCAGGGGAGGACAAAGACCCCGGGAGCTGTTTTTT
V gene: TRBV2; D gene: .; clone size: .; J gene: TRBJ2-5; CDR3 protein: CASSDLGLGDQETQYF; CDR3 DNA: TGTGCCAGCAGTGACTTAGGTCTAGGAGACCAAGAGACCCAGTACTTC
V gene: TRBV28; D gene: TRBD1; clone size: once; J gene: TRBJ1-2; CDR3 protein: CASSLEGARGYTF; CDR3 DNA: TGTGCCAGCAGTTTGGAGGGGGCGCGAGGCTACACCTTC
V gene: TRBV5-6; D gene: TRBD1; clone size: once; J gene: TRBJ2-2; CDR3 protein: CASSLDRGKAGELFF; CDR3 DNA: TGTGCCAGCAGTTTAGACAGGGGAAAGGCCGGGGAGCTGTTTTTT
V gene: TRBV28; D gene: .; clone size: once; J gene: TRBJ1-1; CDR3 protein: CASSLTRTEAFF; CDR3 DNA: TGTGCCAGCAGTTTGACACGCACTGAAGCTTTCTTT
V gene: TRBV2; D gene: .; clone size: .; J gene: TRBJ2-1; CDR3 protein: CASSDEAYNEQFF; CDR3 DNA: TGTGCCAGCAGTGATGAAGCCTACAATGAGCAGTTCTTC
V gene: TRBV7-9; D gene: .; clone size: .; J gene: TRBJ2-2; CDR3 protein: CASNQGGSSGELFF; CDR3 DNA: TGTGCCAGCAACCAAGGGGGATCTTCCGGGGAGCTGTTTTTT
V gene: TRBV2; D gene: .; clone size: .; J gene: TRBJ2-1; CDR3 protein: CASSGSQGGNEQFF; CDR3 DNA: TGTGCCAGCAGTGGTTCCCAGGGAGGTAATGAGCAGTTCTTC
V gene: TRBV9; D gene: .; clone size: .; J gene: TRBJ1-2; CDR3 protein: CASSGGTFDYGYTF; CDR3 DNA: TGTGCCAGCAGCGGAGGGACATTCGACTATGGCTACACCTTC
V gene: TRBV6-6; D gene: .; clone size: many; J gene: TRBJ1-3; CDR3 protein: CASSPSIGGRNTIYF; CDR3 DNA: TGTGCCAGCAGTCCCTCGATCGGCGGGAGAAACACCATATATTTT
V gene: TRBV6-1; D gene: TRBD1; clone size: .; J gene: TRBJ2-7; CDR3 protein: CASSETGAYEQYF; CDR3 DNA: TGTGCCAGCAGTGAGACAGGGGCCTACGAGCAGTACTTC
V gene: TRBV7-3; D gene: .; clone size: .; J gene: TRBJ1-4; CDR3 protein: CASSRRGVVEKLFF; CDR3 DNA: TGTGCCAGCAGCCGCCGCGGGGTGGTTGAAAAACTGTTTTTT
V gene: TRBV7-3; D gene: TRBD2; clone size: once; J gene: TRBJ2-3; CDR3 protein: CASSFSGRDTDTQYF; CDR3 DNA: TGTGCCAGCAGCTTCAGCGGGAGGGACACAGATACGCAGTATTTT
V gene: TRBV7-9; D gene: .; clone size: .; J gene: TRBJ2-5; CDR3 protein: CASSLGDSPRETQYF; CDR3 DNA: TGTGCCAGCAGCTTAGGAGACTCGCCTCGAGAGACCCAGTACTTC
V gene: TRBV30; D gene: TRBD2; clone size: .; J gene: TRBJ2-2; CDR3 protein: CAWSPPGSGRTGELFF; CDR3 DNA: TGTGCCTGGAGCCCCCCGGGGAGCGGGAGGACCGGGGAGCTGTTTTTT
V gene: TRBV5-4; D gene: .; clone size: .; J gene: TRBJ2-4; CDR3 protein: CASSFESGNIQYF; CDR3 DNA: TGTGCCAGCAGCTTCGAGAGCGGGAACATTCAGTACTTC
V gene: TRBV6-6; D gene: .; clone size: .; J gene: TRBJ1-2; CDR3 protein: CASSYSPRSSGYTF; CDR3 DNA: TGTGCCAGCAGTTACTCCCCCAGATCCAGTGGCTACACCTTC
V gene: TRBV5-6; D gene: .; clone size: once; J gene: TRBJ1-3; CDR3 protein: CASSFTLGNTIYF; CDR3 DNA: TGTGCCAGCAGCTTCACGCTTGGAAACACCATATATTTT
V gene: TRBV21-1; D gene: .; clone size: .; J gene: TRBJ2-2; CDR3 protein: CASSSRTSGYTGELFF; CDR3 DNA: TGTGCCAGCAGCTCAAGGACTAGCGGTTACACCGGGGAGCTGTTTTTT
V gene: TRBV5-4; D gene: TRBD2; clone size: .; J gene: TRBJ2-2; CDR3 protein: CASSLRLAGTNTGELFF; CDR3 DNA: TGTGCCAGCAGCCTAAGACTAGCGGGGACGAACACCGGGGAGCTGTTTTTT
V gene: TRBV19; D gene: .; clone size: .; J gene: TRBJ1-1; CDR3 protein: CASFPGHRNTEAFF; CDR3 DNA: TGTGCCAGTTTCCCCGGGCATCGAAACACTGAAGCTTTCTTT
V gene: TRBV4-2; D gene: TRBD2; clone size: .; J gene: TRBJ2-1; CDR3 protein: CASSLQTSAMINEQFF; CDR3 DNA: TGTGCCAGCAGCCTCCAAACTAGCGCGATGATTAATGAGCAGTTCTTC
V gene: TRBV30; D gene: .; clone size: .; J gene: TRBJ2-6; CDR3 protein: CAWNDGGSGANVLTF; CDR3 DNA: TGTGCCTGGAATGACGGGGGCTCTGGGGCCAACGTCCTGACTTTC
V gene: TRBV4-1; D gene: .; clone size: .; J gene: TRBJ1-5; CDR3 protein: CASSQDWRVAHRPQHF; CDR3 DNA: TGCGCCAGCAGCCAAGATTGGAGGGTAGCTCACCGGCCCCAGCATTTT
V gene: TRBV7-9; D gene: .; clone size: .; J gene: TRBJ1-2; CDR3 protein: CASSLGLPDGYTF; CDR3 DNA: TGTGCCAGCAGCTTAGGGCTACCGGATGGCTACACCTTC
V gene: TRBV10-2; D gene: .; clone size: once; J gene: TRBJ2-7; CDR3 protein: CASSEGGTAYEQYF; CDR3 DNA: TGCGCCAGCAGTGAAGGCGGGACGGCCTACGAGCAGTACTTC
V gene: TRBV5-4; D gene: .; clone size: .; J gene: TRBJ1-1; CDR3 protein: CASSLAPSTEAFF; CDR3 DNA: TGTGCCAGCAGCTTGGCTCCCTCCACTGAAGCTTTCTTT
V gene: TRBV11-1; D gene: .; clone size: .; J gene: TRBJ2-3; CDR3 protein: CASSRETGIDTQYF; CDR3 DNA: TGTGCCAGCAGCCGAGAAACAGGGATCGATACGCAGTATTTT
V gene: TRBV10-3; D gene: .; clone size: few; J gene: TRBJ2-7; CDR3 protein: CASSGSGRTYYEQYF; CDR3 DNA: TGTGCCTCTTCTGGGAGCGGGCGGACCTATTACGAGCAGTACTTC
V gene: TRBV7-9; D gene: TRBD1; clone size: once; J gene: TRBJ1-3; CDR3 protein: CASSPRGRGQEAGNTIYF; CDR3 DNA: TGTGCCAGCAGCCCGCGGGGCAGGGGGCAAGAAGCTGGAAACACCATATATTTT
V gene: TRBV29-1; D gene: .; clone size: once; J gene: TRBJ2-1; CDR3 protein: CSVVWLGHYNEQFF; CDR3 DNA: TGCAGCGTTGTTTGGCTGGGACACTACAATGAGCAGTTCTTC
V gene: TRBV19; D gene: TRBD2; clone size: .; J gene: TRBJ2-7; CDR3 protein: CASRLAGDYEQYF; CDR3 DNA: TGTGCCAGTAGACTAGCGGGTGACTACGAGCAGTACTTC
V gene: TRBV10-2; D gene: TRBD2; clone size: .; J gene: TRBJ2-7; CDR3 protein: CAGGRGGGYEQYF; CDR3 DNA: TGCGCCGGGGGACGGGGGGGCGGTTACGAGCAGTACTTC
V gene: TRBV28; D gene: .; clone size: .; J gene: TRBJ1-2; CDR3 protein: CASSPPRANYGYTF; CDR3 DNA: TGTGCCAGCAGCCCTCCCCGGGCGAACTATGGCTACACCTTC
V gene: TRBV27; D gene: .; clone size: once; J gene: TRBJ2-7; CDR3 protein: CASSLLGQGNVKPYEQYF; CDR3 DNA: TGTGCCAGCAGTTTATTGGGCCAGGGAAACGTAAAACCCTACGAGCAGTACTTC
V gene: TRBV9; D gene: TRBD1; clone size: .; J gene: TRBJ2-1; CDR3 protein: CASSVLGQDYNEQFF; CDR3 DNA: TGTGCCAGCAGCGTGTTAGGACAGGACTACAATGAGCAGTTCTTC
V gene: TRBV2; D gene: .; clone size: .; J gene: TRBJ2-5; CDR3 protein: CARGGRERRETQYF; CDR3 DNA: TGTGCCAGGGGGGGTCGGGAGAGAAGGGAGACCCAGTACTTC
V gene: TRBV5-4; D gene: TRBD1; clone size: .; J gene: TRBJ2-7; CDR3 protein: CASSPGQTYEQYF; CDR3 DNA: TGCGCCAGCAGCCCGGGACAGACCTACGAGCAGTACTTC
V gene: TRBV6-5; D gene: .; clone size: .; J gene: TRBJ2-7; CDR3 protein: CASSPQAGIAYEQYF; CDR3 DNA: TGTGCCAGCAGCCCGCAGGCGGGAATCGCCTACGAGCAGTACTTC
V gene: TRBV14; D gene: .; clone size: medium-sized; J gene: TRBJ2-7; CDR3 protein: CASSRGPYEQYF; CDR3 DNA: TGTGCCAGCAGCCGAGGACCCTACGAGCAGTACTTC
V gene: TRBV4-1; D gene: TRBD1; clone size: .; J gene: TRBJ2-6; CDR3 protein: CASSQTGAGANVLTF; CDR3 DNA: TGCGCCAGCAGCCAAACAGGGGCTGGGGCCAACGTCCTGACTTTC
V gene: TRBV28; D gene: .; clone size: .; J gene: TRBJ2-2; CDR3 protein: CASSPSGPAAGELFF; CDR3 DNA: TGTGCCAGCAGCCCCAGCGGCCCGGCGGCCGGGGAGCTGTTTTTT
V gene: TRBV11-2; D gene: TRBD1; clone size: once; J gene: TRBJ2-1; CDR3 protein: CASSLAPRRGPRELEQFF; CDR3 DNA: TGTGCCAGCAGCTTAGCCCCTCGCAGGGGGCCAAGAGAACTCGAGCAGTTCTTC
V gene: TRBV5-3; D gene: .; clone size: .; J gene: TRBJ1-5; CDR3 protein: CARSFRQEGNQPQHF; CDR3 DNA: TGTGCCAGAAGTTTTCGACAGGAGGGGAATCAGCCCCAGCATTTT
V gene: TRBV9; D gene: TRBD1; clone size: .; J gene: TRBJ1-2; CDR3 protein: CASSVDGTGYYGYTF; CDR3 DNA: TGTGCCAGCAGCGTAGATGGGACAGGGTACTATGGCTACACCTTC
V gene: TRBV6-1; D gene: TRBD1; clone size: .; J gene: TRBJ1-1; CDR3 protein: CASSRTGVNTEAFF; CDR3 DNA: TGTGCCAGCAGTCGGACAGGGGTGAACACTGAAGCTTTCTTT
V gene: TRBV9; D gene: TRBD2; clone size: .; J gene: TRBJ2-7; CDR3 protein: CASSERGVGEQYF; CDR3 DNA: TGTGCCAGCAGCGAGCGGGGGGTCGGCGAGCAGTACTTC
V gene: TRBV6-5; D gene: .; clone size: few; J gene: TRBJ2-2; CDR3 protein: CASKRPAGELFF; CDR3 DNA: TGTGCCAGCAAGAGGCCCGCCGGGGAGCTGTTTTTT
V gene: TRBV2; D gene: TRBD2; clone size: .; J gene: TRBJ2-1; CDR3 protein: CASRGTSGSYNEQFF; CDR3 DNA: TGTGCCAGCAGAGGGACTAGCGGGTCTTACAATGAGCAGTTCTTC
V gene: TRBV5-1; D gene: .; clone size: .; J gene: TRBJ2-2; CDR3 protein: CASSLGLPSTGELFF; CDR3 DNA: TGCGCCAGCAGCTTGGGGCTTCCTAGCACCGGGGAGCTGTTTTTT
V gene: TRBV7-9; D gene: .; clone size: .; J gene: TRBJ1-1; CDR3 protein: CASSSWVGDAEAFF; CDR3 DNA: TGTGCCAGCAGCTCCTGGGTGGGGGACGCTGAAGCTTTCTTT
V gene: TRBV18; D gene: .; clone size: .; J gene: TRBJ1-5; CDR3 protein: CASSPLGRVGSNQPQHF; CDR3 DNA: TGTGCCAGCTCACCACTTGGCAGGGTAGGTAGCAATCAGCCCCAGCATTTT